This paragraph reports one TCR beta chain. These data come from a study of control samples from healthy donors and cancer patients. Clones were read by immunoSEQ multiplex PCR, and TCRdb kept only the in-frame ones, dropping some. The sample consists of about 88,000 clones, over 90% of them appearing once. The sequenced sample was blood. The receptor comes from a man aged 18 to 35 in good health.

The CDR3: CASSLPGGEKLFF. The CDR3 DNA sequence: TGTGCCAGCAGCTTACCCGGGGGTGAAAAACTGTTTTTT. The chain combines TRBV5-4 with TRBJ1-4, with D maybe TRBD1 (5 bases). Germline V CDR1 and CDR2: SGHNT, YYREEE (reference sequence). Trimming removed 2 bases from V and 7 bases from J, with 9 bases in between. This CDR3 has 13 residues.